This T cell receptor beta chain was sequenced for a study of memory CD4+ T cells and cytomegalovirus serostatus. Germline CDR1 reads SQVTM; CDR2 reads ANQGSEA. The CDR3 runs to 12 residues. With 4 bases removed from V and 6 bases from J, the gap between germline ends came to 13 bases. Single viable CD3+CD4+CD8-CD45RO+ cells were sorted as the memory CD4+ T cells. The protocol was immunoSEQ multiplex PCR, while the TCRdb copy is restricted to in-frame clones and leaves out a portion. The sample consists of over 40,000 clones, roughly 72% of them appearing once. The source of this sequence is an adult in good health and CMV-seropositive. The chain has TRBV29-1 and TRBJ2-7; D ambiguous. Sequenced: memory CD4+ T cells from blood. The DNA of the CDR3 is TGCAGCGTTGCATCGGGTTCGGGCGAGCAGTACTTC. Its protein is CSVASGSGEQYF.